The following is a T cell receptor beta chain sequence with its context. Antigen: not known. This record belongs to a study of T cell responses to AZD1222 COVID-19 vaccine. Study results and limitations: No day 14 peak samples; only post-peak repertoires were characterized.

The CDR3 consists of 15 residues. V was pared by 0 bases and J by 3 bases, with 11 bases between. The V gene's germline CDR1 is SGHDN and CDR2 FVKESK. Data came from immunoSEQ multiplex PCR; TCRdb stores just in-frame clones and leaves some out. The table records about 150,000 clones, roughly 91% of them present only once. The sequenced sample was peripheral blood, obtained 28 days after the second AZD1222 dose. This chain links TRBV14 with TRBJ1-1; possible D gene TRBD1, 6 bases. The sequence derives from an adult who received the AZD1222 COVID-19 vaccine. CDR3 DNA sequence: TGTGCCAGCAGCCAAGAATGGGGACACCACACTGAAGCTTTCTTT. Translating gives CASSQEWGHHTEAFF.